Listed below are T cell receptor beta chains from one sample, sequenced in a study of identical twins. TCRdb fed the 5' RACE reads into MiXCR, producing one record per CDR3 protein. The profile shows hundreds of thousands of distinct CDR3 sequences, nearly 9.5% of them singletons. This sample was also put to use in a study of yellow fever vaccine responses in identical twins.

Input material: CD8+ T cells sorted from blood. Receptor source: a woman aged 18-29 years in good health. The CDR3 runs from the conserved cysteine through the conserved F or W. The D gene is left open where the match is weak. Clone size appears in some rows only: once, few, many, or a class for an expanded clone.

>many|TRBV29-1|TRBJ2-3|-
CSADGGNTDTQYF
TGCAGCGCGGACGGCGGTAACACAGATACGCAGTATTTT
>-|TRBV27|TRBJ2-7|-
CASSFRGNQYEQYF
TGTGCCAGCAGTTTCCGGGGGAACCAATACGAGCAGTACTTC
>many|TRBV29-1|TRBJ2-7|-
CSVEALVGERSYEQYF
TGCAGCGTTGAAGCCCTGGTAGGGGAAAGGTCCTACGAGCAGTACTTC
>-|TRBV27|TRBJ1-1|-
CASTLLPGDTEAFF
TGTGCCAGCACCTTACTTCCAGGCGACACTGAAGCTTTCTTT
>few|TRBV27|TRBJ2-7|-
CASSFPRISYEQYF
TGTGCCAGCAGTTTCCCGAGGATCTCCTACGAGCAGTACTTC
>many|TRBV4-1|TRBJ1-1|-
CASSQDVGSQNTEAFF
TGCGCCAGCAGCCAAGATGTTGGCAGTCAGAACACTGAAGCTTTCTTT
>-|TRBV5-1|TRBJ2-3|TRBD1
CASSIGPGQGLTDTQYF
TGCGCCAGCAGCATAGGACCGGGACAGGGATTAACAGATACGCAGTATTTT
>many|TRBV6-1|TRBJ2-1|TRBD2
CASSEEAGGKNEQFF
TGTGCCAGCAGTGAAGAAGCGGGGGGTAAAAATGAGCAGTTCTTC
>many|TRBV6-2/TRBV6-3|TRBJ2-7|TRBD1
CASSYGQEAYEQYF
TGTGCCAGCAGTTACGGACAGGAAGCCTACGAGCAGTACTTC
>many|TRBV4-3|TRBJ2-7|-
CASSQDQGAGTELTYEQYF
TGCGCCAGCAGCCAAGATCAAGGGGCTGGGACGGAACTAACCTACGAGCAGTACTTC
>-|TRBV11-1|TRBJ2-1|TRBD2
CASSPTEVLAGGPYEQFF
TGTGCCAGCAGCCCGACCGAAGTACTAGCGGGGGGGCCCTATGAGCAGTTCTTC
>-|TRBV7-2|TRBJ2-7|-
CASSSPGSHEQYF
TGTGCCAGCAGCTCGCCGGGATCACACGAGCAGTACTTC
>-|TRBV3-1|TRBJ2-1|-
CASSDDSRQFF
TGTGCCAGCAGCGACGACTCTCGGCAGTTCTTC
>few|TRBV7-9|TRBJ2-2|-
CASSGGENTGELFF
TGTGCCAGCAGCGGCGGGGAAAACACCGGGGAGCTGTTTTTT
>many|TRBV12-3/TRBV12-4|TRBJ2-2|-
CASSLKGVRIGELFF
TGTGCCAGCAGTTTAAAAGGGGTTAGGATCGGGGAGCTGTTTTTT
>many|TRBV6-2/TRBV6-3|TRBJ2-2|TRBD1
CASSHRGYTGELFF
TGTGCCAGCAGTCACAGGGGTTATACCGGGGAGCTGTTTTTT
>many|TRBV9|TRBJ1-2|-
CASSVVSGGYGYTF
TGTGCCAGCAGCGTAGTTTCGGGGGGCTATGGCTACACCTTC
>-|TRBV6-2/TRBV6-3|TRBJ2-5|TRBD1
CASSTGTEQETQYF
TGTGCCAGCAGCACCGGGACAGAACAAGAGACCCAGTACTTC
>many|TRBV7-9|TRBJ2-1|TRBD2
CASSVGTSAYNEQFF
TGTGCCAGCAGCGTCGGGACTAGCGCGTACAATGAGCAGTTCTTC
>many|TRBV29-1|TRBJ2-5|TRBD1
CSVDGSRTGVLEETQYF
TGCAGCGTTGATGGGTCGAGGACAGGGGTCTTGGAAGAGACCCAGTACTTC
>few|TRBV18|TRBJ2-1|TRBD1
CASSSAGRGHYNEQFF
TGTGCCAGCTCATCCGCCGGAAGGGGGCACTACAATGAGCAGTTCTTC
>few|TRBV9|TRBJ2-7|TRBD2
CASSALTGTSGRPQDEQYF
TGTGCCAGCAGCGCACTGACCGGGACTAGCGGGAGGCCACAGGACGAGCAGTACTTC
>few|TRBV12-3/TRBV12-4|TRBJ2-1|TRBD2
CASSRLANEQLF
TGTGCCAGCAGCCGACTAGCGAATGAGCAGTTATTC
>many|TRBV20-1|TRBJ2-1|-
CSASADSSYNEQFF
TGCAGCGCTAGCGCCGACAGCTCCTACAATGAGCAGTTCTTC
>few|TRBV5-6|TRBJ2-1|-
CASSLAGDWNEQFF
TGTGCCAGCAGCTTGGCGGGGGATTGGAATGAGCAGTTCTTC
>-|TRBV3-1|TRBJ2-1|TRBD2
CASGVGREGFHINEQFF
TGTGCCAGCGGGGTAGGACGGGAGGGCTTCCATATAAATGAGCAGTTCTTC
>few|TRBV2|TRBJ2-1|-
CASSELVSYNEQFF
TGTGCCAGCAGTGAGCTAGTCTCCTACAATGAGCAGTTCTTC
>many|TRBV7-9|TRBJ2-7|-
CASSFRTDFYEQYF
TGTGCCAGCAGCTTTCGGACAGACTTCTACGAGCAGTACTTC
>few|TRBV7-9|TRBJ2-5|TRBD2
CASSKLPAGGETQYF
TGTGCCAGCAGCAAACTCCCAGCGGGAGGTGAGACCCAGTACTTC
>few|TRBV20-1|TRBJ2-7|TRBD2
CSARGSSGGPYEQYF
TGCAGTGCTAGGGGGAGTAGCGGGGGGCCATACGAGCAGTACTTC
>few|TRBV2|TRBJ1-3|-
CASSDYTGISGNTIYF
TGTGCCAGCAGTGATTATACAGGGATATCTGGAAACACCATATATTTT
>few|TRBV20-1|TRBJ1-5|TRBD1
CSAMDRSLLSNQPQHF
TGCAGTGCGATGGACAGGTCTTTACTGAGCAATCAGCCCCAGCATTTT
>-|TRBV15|TRBJ2-2|TRBD1
CATLNRGKNTGELFF
TGTGCCACCCTCAACAGGGGGAAGAACACCGGGGAGCTGTTTTTT
>few|TRBV2|TRBJ2-3|TRBD2
CASSVFSGGTDTQYF
TGTGCCAGCAGTGTCTTTAGCGGGGGCACAGATACGCAGTATTTT
>many|TRBV6-1|TRBJ2-1|-
CASTYRASGVYNEQFF
TGTGCCAGCACCTACCGCGCATCGGGGGTTTACAATGAGCAGTTCTTC
>few|TRBV7-3|TRBJ2-3|TRBD2
CASSLAGGQDTQYF
TGTGCCAGCAGCTTAGCGGGGGGCCAAGATACGCAGTATTTT
>many|TRBV7-2|TRBJ2-3|-
CASSSEGTSTDTQYF
TGTGCCAGCAGCTCCGAGGGAACAAGCACAGATACGCAGTATTTT
>many|TRBV27|TRBJ2-1|-
CASSLSWSNNEQFF
TGTGCCAGCAGTTTATCGTGGAGTAACAATGAGCAGTTCTTC
>-|TRBV7-8|TRBJ2-1|-
CASSSQDLGGPQFF
TGTGCCAGCAGCTCACAAGATTTAGGGGGGCCGCAGTTCTTC
>-|TRBV5-1|TRBJ2-7|TRBD1
CASLLDRGPSYEQYF
TGCGCCAGCCTTTTAGACAGGGGGCCTTCCTACGAGCAGTACTTC
>many|TRBV7-8|TRBJ2-5|-
CASSLAPRIETQYF
TGTGCCAGCAGCTTAGCGCCCCGGATTGAGACCCAGTACTTC
>-|TRBV19|TRBJ2-2|-
CASSMNVAGELFF
TGTGCCAGTAGTATGAACGTCGCCGGGGAGCTGTTTTTT
>many|TRBV25-1|TRBJ2-2|-
CASRPVGEAGELFF
TGTGCCAGCAGGCCAGTGGGGGAAGCCGGGGAGCTGTTTTTT
>few|TRBV7-3|TRBJ1-1|-
CASSPAGGGDEAFF
TGTGCCAGCAGCCCCGCGGGGGGCGGGGATGAAGCTTTCTTT
>many|TRBV11-2|TRBJ2-5|TRBD1
CASSLEEGDRESETQYF
TGTGCCAGCAGCTTAGAGGAGGGGGACAGGGAATCGGAGACCCAGTACTTC
>many|TRBV12-3/TRBV12-4|TRBJ2-7|-
CASSAGDITYEQYF
TGTGCCAGCAGTGCGGGGGACATCACCTACGAGCAGTACTTC
>few|TRBV12-3/TRBV12-4|TRBJ2-7|TRBD2
CASRAAGGYEQYF
TGTGCCAGCAGGGCCGCGGGGGGGTACGAGCAGTACTTC
>many|TRBV4-3|TRBJ1-2|-
CASSQDGRGHYGYTF
TGCGCCAGCAGCCAAGACGGGAGGGGCCACTATGGCTACACCTTC
>few|TRBV30|TRBJ2-3|-
CAWSLGPTDTQYF
TGTGCCTGGAGTTTGGGACCCACAGATACGCAGTATTTT
>-|TRBV30|TRBJ1-1|-
CAWSAVTGRNTEAFF
TGTGCCTGGAGTGCCGTGACGGGGAGGAACACTGAAGCTTTCTTT
>many|TRBV29-1|TRBJ2-1|TRBD2
CSVALGTSGYNEQFF
TGCAGCGTTGCATTGGGGACTAGCGGGTACAATGAGCAGTTCTTC
>-|TRBV12-3/TRBV12-4|TRBJ2-7|TRBD2
CASRSSGKTYEQYF
TGTGCCAGCAGGTCTAGCGGGAAGACCTACGAGCAGTACTTC
>-|TRBV7-9|TRBJ2-7|TRBD1
CASSDRDRGYEQYF
TGTGCCAGCAGCGACCGGGACAGGGGCTACGAGCAGTACTTC
>-|TRBV20-1|TRBJ2-1|-
CSAHRPGVEQFF
TGCAGTGCCCACCGACCGGGAGTAGAGCAGTTCTTC